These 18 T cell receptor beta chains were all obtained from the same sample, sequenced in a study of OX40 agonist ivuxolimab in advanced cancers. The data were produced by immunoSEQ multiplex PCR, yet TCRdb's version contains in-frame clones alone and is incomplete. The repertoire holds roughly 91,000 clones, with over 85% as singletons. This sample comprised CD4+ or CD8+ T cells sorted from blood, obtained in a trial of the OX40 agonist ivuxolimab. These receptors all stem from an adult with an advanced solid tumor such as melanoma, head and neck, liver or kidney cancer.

Here the CDR3 reads CASSPQPNGVSNEKLFF. The CDR3 DNA follows: TGCGCCAGCAGCCCCCAACCTAACGGGGTATCTAATGAAAAACTGTTTTTT. This chain connects TRBV4-3 to TRBJ1-4; D remains ambiguous. Trimming left V 4 bases short and J 3 bases short, with 18 bases between. This CDR3 contains 17 residues. CDR1 is LGHNA and CDR2 is YSLEER in the germline V gene.

In nucleotides, the CDR3 is TGTGCCAGTAGCGACGATCCGGGGGCGTACACCATATATTTT. Protein sequence: CASSDDPGAYTIYF. The chain employs TRBV19 and TRBJ1-3; D perhaps matches TRBD1 (6 bases). The CDR3 length is 14 residues. Germline CDR1 is LNHDA and CDR2 is SQIVND (reference sequence). The V end lost 6 bases, the J end lost 8 bases, and 17 bases lay between the germline ends.

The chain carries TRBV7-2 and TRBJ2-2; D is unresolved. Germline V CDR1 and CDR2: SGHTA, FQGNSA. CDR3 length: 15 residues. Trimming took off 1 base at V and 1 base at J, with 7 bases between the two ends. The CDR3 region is CASSLESRNTGELFF. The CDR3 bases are TGTGCCAGCAGCTTAGAGAGCAGGAACACCGGGGAGCTGTTTTTT.

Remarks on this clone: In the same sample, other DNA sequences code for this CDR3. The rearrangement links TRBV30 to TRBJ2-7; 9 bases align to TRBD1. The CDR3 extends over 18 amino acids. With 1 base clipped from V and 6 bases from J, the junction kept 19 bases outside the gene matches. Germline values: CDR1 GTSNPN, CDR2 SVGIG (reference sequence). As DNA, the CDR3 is TGTGCCTGGAGTGGGCGGGACAGGGAATATTTTGGTAGGGGCGAGCAGTACTTC. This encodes CAWSGRDREYFGRGEQYF.

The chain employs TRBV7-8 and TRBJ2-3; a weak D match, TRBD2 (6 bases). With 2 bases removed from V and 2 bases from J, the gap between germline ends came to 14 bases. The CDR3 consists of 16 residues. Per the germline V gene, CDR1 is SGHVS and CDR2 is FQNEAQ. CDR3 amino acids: CASSLMTLALTDTQYF. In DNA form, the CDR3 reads TGTGCCAGCAGCTTAATGACACTAGCTCTCACAGATACGCAGTATTTT.

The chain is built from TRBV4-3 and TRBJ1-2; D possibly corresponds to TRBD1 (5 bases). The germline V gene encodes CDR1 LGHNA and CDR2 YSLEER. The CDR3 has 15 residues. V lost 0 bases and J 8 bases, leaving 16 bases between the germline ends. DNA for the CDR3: TGCGCCAGCAGCCAAGATCAGGGAGTTTTGGTAGGCTACACCTTC. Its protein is CASSQDQGVLVGYTF.

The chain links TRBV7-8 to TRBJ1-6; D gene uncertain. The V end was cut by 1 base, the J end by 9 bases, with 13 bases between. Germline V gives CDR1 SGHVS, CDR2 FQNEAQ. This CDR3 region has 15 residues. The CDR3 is CASSLGHLNFSPLHF. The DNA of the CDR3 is TGTGCCAGCAGCTTAGGGCACCTTAATTTTTCACCCCTCCACTTT.

This CDR3 is CASRPRQGMNTEAFF. Here the CDR3 DNA reads TGTGCCAGCAGACCGCGACAGGGTATGAACACTGAAGCTTTCTTT. V is TRBV2 and J is TRBJ1-1, with TRBD1 matching over 7 bases. Germline V CDR1 and CDR2: SNHLY, FYNNEI. V gave up 6 bases and J gave up 0 bases; unmatched junction bases: 7. This CDR3 has 15 residues.

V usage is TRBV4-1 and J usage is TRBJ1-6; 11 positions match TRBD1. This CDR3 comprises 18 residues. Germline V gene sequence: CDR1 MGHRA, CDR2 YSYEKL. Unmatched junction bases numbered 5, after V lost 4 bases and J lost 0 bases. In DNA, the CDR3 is TGCGCCAGCAGCCGATCCGGGACAGGGGGCTCCTATAATTCACCCCTCCACTTT. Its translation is CASSRSGTGGSYNSPLHF.

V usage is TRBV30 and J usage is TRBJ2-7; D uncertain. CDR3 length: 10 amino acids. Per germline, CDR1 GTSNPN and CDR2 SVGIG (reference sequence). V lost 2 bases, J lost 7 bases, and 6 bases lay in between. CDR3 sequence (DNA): TGTGCCTGGAGTCGGCGGGAGCAGTACTTC. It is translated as CAWSRREQYF.

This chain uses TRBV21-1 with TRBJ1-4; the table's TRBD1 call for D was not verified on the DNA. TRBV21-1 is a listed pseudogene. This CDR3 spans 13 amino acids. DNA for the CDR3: TGTGCCAGCAGCAAACAGGGGCCCGAAAAACTGTTTTTT. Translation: CASSKQGPEKLFF.

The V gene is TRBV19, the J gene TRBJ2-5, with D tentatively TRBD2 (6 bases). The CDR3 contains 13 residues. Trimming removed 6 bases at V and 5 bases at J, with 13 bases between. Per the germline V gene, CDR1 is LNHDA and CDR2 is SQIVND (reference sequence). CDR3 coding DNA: TGTGCCAGTAGGGGACTTCTAATGGAGACCCAGTACTTC. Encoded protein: CASRGLLMETQYF. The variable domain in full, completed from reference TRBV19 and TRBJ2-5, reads DGGITQSPKYLFRKEGQNVTLSCEQNLNHDAMYWYRQDPGQGLRLIYYSQIVNDFQKGDIAEGYSVSREKKESFPLTVTSAQKNPTAFYLCASRGLLMETQYFGPGTRLLVL.

The CDR3, as DNA: TGTGCCAGCAGCTTTCTGACAGATACGCAGTATTTT. Its translation is CASSFLTDTQYF. The rearrangement uses TRBV5-5 and TRBJ2-3; no firm D call. Germline CDR1 is SGHKS and CDR2 is YYEKEE (reference sequence). CDR3 length: 12 amino acids. Trimming left V 2 bases short and J 3 bases short, with 4 bases between. The full variable domain, rest sourced from reference TRBV5-5 and TRBJ2-3, is DAGVTQSPTHLIKTRGQQVTLRCSPISGHKSVSWYQQVLGQGPQFIFQYYEKEERGRGNFPDRFSARQFPNYSSELNVNALLLGDSALYLCASSFLTDTQYFGPGTRLTVL.

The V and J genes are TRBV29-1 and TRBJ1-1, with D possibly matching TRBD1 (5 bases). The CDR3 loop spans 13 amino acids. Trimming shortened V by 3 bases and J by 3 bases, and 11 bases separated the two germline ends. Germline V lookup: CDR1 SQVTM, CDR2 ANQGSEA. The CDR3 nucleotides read TGCAGCGTTGAGGTACAGGAGGACACTGAAGCTTTCTTT. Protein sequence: CSVEVQEDTEAFF.

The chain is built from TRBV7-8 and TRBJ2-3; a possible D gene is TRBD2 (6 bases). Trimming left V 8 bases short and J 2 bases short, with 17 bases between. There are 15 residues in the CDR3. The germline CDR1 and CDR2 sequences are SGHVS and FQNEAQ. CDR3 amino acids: CASALRRDLTDTQYF. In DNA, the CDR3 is TGTGCCAGCGCTCTGAGGAGGGATCTCACAGATACGCAGTATTTT.

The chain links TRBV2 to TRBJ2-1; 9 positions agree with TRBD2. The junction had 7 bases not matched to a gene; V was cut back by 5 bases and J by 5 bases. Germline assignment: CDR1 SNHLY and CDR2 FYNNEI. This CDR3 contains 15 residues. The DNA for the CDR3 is TGTGCCAGCAGTCCGGAGCTAGCGGGACACAATGAGCAGTTCTTC. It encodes CASSPELAGHNEQFF.

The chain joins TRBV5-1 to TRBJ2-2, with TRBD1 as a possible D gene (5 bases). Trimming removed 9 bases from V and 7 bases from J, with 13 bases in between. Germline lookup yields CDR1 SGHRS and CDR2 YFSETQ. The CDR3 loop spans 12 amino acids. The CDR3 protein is CATQGIGGELFF. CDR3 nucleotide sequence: TGCGCCACTCAGGGAATTGGCGGGGAGCTGTTTTTT.

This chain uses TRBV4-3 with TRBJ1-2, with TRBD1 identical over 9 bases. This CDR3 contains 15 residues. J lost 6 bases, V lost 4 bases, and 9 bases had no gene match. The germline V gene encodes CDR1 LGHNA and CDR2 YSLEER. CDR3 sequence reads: CASSPSPGQGNGYTF. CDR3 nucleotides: TGCGCCAGCAGCCCCTCCCCGGGACAGGGAAATGGCTACACCTTC.